Following are 21 T cell receptor beta chains from one sample sequenced in a study of blood T cell repertoires in COVID-19. Produced via immunoSEQ multiplex PCR; TCRdb's table is partial and in-frame only. The repertoire holds roughly 120,000 clones, with more than 70% as singletons. The specimen was peripheral blood. The receptor set was obtained from a woman in her 70s who had recovered from COVID-19.

The rearrangement uses TRBV9 and TRBJ2-1, with 7 bases aligning to TRBD2. J lost 2 bases, V lost 3 bases, and 5 bases had no gene match. The CDR3 spans 15 residues. In germline, CDR1 is SGDLS, CDR2 YYNGEE. Written as DNA, the CDR3 is TGTGCCAGCAGCGGGCTAGCGGTACCCTACAATGAGCAGTTCTTC. As protein: CASSGLAVPYNEQFF. Drawing the rest from reference TRBV9 and TRBJ2-1, the complete variable domain is DSGVTQTPKHLITATGQRVTLRCSPRSGDLSVYWYQQSLDQGLQFLIQYYNGEERAKGNILERFSAQQFPDLHSELNLSSLELGDSALYFCASSGLAVPYNEQFFGPGTRLTVL.

The V and J genes are TRBV7-2 and TRBJ2-3; 11 bases fit TRBD1. V shed 0 bases and J 5 bases; nucleotides not matched to a gene: 4. This CDR3 contains 16 residues. Germline values: CDR1 SGHTA, CDR2 FQGNSA. The CDR3 region has the DNA TGTGCCAGCAGCTTAGCACCCGGGACAGGGGGAGATACGCAGTATTTT. Encoded protein: CASSLAPGTGGDTQYF.

The chain links TRBV7-9 to TRBJ2-1, with D possibly being TRBD2 (6 bases). The length of the CDR3 is 16 residues. Germline V gene data show CDR1 as SEHNR and CDR2 as FQNEAQ (reference sequence). Trimming took off 4 bases at V and 2 bases at J, with 15 bases between the two ends. CDR3 protein: CASSYSGRRAYNEQFF. CDR3 bases: TGTGCCAGCAGCTACTCAGGGAGGAGGGCCTACAATGAGCAGTTCTTC.

In this sample, this clone turned up once. The genes are TRBV30 and TRBJ1-2; tentatively, D is TRBD1 (6 bases). V lost 3 bases, J lost 10 bases, and 15 bases lay in between. The CDR3 totals 12 residues. Germline CDR1 GTSNPN, CDR2 SVGIG (reference sequence). The CDR3 sequence is CAWRPGGLVYTF. CDR3 DNA: TGTGCCTGGAGGCCGGGGGGCCTTGTCTACACCTTC.

The rearrangement uses TRBV3-1 (or the pseudogene TRBV3-2) and TRBJ2-1; TRBD2 matches 7 bases. V trimming: 7 bases; J trimming: 7 bases; junction bases outside the gene matches: 13. The germline CDR1 and CDR2 sequences are LGHDT and YNNKEL (reference sequence). This CDR3 contains 15 residues. The CDR3 region has the DNA TGTGCCAGCACTCCGGGGAGCGGGATTGGGAATGAGCAGTTCTTC. Protein: CASTPGSGIGNEQFF.

This clone was counted a few times. The chain recombines TRBV20-1 with TRBJ2-1; the match to TRBD1 covers 7 bases. V shed 6 bases, J shed 10 bases, and the junction held 3 bases outside the gene matches. The germline gives CDR1 DFQATT, CDR2 SNEGSKA (reference sequence). This CDR3 contains 10 residues. The CDR3 DNA reads TGCAGTGCCCGGGACAGAGAGCAGTTCTTC. Protein: CSARDREQFF.

This clone appeared a few times. The chain is built from TRBV28 and TRBJ2-1; 7 bases align to TRBD2. The CDR3 has 14 residues. V lost 3 bases, J lost 15 bases, and 14 bases stayed unmatched. Germline V CDR1 and CDR2: MDHEN, SYDVKM. This CDR3 reads CASSLTSPIGMVFF. The CDR3 DNA sequence: TGTGCCAGCAGTTTGACTAGCCCAATAGGAATGGTGTTCTTC.

This clone was counted once. The chain recombines TRBV27 with TRBJ2-3; 7 bases fit TRBD2. The CDR3 length is 16 residues. In germline, CDR1 is MNHEY, CDR2 SMNVEV (reference sequence). V was pared by 7 bases and J by 6 bases, with 16 bases of the junction left unmatched. The CDR3 DNA is TGTGCCAGCAACACGAGAGGGACTACCCCCCGGGATACGCAGTATTTT. As protein: CASNTRGTTPRDTQYF.

The chain employs TRBV28 and TRBJ1-2; possibly TRBD1 for D (5 bases). The CDR3 length is 14 residues. Germline V gives CDR1 MDHEN, CDR2 SYDVKM. Trimming took off 6 bases at V and 8 bases at J, with 19 bases between the two ends. The CDR3 region is CASSLDPRRGGYTF. CDR3 nucleotide sequence: TGTGCCAGCAGCCTGGACCCCCGAAGGGGCGGCTACACCTTC.

This clone occurred once. This sequence joins TRBV4-1 and TRBJ1-1, with TRBD1 identical over 7 bases. The CDR3 contains 17 residues. V shed 3 bases, J shed 1 base, and the junction held 11 bases outside the gene matches. Germline CDR1 and CDR2: MGHRA and YSYEKL. The CDR3 DNA sequence: TGCGCCAGCAGCCACGCCGCGTTCAGGGGGGAGAACACTGAAGCTTTCTTT. Translated, it gives CASSHAAFRGENTEAFF.

The chain combines TRBV7-2 with TRBJ2-7; TRBD2 might be the D (6 bases). Per the germline V gene, CDR1 is SGHTA and CDR2 is FQGNSA. The V gene lost 3 bases and the J gene lost 3 bases, with 21 bases spanning the gap. This CDR3 is 17 amino acids long. CDR3 protein: CASSFPAGPGTYYEQYF. The CDR3 nucleotides read TGTGCCAGCAGCTTTCCCGCGGGACCCGGAACGTACTACGAGCAGTACTTC.

The genes are TRBV7-2 and TRBJ2-1; 7 bases agree with TRBD2. The V and J ends lost 3 bases and 9 bases, in that order; junction bases with no gene match: 11. The CDR3 covers 15 residues. Germline V CDR1 and CDR2: SGHTA, FQGNSA. In DNA form, the CDR3 reads TGTGCCAGCAGCTTTGCCCCAGGTAGCGGGCTTGAGCAGTTCTTC. Its protein product is CASSFAPGSGLEQFF.

DNA for the CDR3: TGTGCCACCAGTGCCCCCGCCGGGACAGGGGGCTACAATGAGCAGTTCTTC. Translating gives CATSAPAGTGGYNEQFF. This chain joins TRBV24-1 and TRBJ2-1, with TRBD1 identical over 11 bases. CDR1 is KGHDR and CDR2 is SFDVKD in the germline V gene. Unmatched junction bases numbered 8, after V lost 5 bases and J lost 3 bases. This CDR3 is 17 amino acids long.

This chain links TRBV9 with TRBJ2-3; 11 bases line up with TRBD2. V lost 0 bases and J lost 2; bases outside the gene matches: 2. The CDR3 is 16 residues long. CDR1 is SGDLS and CDR2 is YYNGEE in the germline V gene. CDR3 protein: CASSVAGLADTDTQYF. CDR3 bases: TGTGCCAGCAGCGTAGCGGGACTAGCGGACACAGATACGCAGTATTTT.

The chain links TRBV10-3 to TRBJ2-1, with 13 bases lining up with TRBD2. Germline V lookup: CDR1 ENHRY, CDR2 SYGVKD. This CDR3 is built from 15 residues. J gave up 6 bases and V 4 bases, and 3 bases lay outside the gene matches. CDR3 DNA sequence: TGTGCCATCAGTGGGACTAGCGGGGGCATCAATGAGCAGTTCTTC. Protein product: CAISGTSGGINEQFF.

V gene TRBV7-9 combines with J gene TRBJ1-2, with 7 nucleotides matching TRBD1. The CDR3 runs 15 residues. The trim removed 5 bases at V and 5 bases at J, leaving 11 bases unmatched. The V gene's germline CDR1 is SEHNR and CDR2 FQNEAQ (reference sequence). DNA for the CDR3: TGTGCCAGCAGCGCCGGACAGGTCCGGGTATATGGCTACACCTTC. It translates to CASSAGQVRVYGYTF.

The chain uses TRBV18 and TRBJ2-1; 12 positions match TRBD2. V lost 3 bases to trimming and J lost 4 bases; unmatched junction nucleotides: 4. This CDR3 has 16 residues. Per germline, CDR1 KGHSH and CDR2 LQKENI. The CDR3 DNA follows: TGTGCCAGCTCACCGACTCTAGCGGGGGGGTACAATGAGCAGTTCTTC. It codes for CASSPTLAGGYNEQFF.

CDR3 bases: TGTGCCAGCAGTGAACTACAGGGGAGTAGCACTGAAGCTTTCTTT. Translating it yields CASSELQGSSTEAFF. V is TRBV6-1 and J is TRBJ1-1, with TRBD1 matching 7 bases. The CDR3 extends over 15 amino acids. Germline values: CDR1 MNHNS, CDR2 SASEGT. Trimming cost V 2 bases and J 4 bases; bases outside gene matches: 7.

CDR3 sequence: CASSRQALNSPLHF. DNA for the CDR3: TGTGCCAGCAGTCGACAAGCCCTCAATTCACCCCTCCACTTT. This chain uses TRBV6-5 with TRBJ1-6, with no clear D. Trimming shortened V by 5 bases and J by 7 bases, and 12 bases separated the two germline ends. Germline-derived CDR1 and CDR2 are MNHEY and SVGAGI. There are 14 residues in the CDR3.

The chain uses TRBV11-3 and TRBJ2-3, with D perhaps matching TRBD1 (7 bases). Germline V gives CDR1 SGHNT, CDR2 YENEEA. This CDR3 comprises 14 residues. V was trimmed by 7 bases and J by 1 base, leaving 12 bases between them. CDR3 in DNA: TGTGCCAGCAAGGAGGGGGCCGGCACAGATACGCAGTATTTT. Translation gives CASKEGAGTDTQYF.

For the CDR3, the DNA is TGTGCCAGCAGCCAGGGCCTGACAGGCCAAGGGGACGAGCAGTACTTC. Its translation is CASSQGLTGQGDEQYF. The chain recombines TRBV3-1 (or the pseudogene TRBV3-2) with TRBJ2-7, with D perhaps matching TRBD1 (6 bases). Germline V gene sequence: CDR1 LGHDT, CDR2 YNNKEL (reference sequence). This CDR3 contains 16 residues. With 3 bases removed from V and 5 bases from J, the gap between germline ends came to 20 bases.